The next 27 T cell receptor beta chains were all read from a single sample in a study of T cells in Graves' hyperthyroidism and ophthalmopathy. Amplification yielded TCR beta CDR3 regions, with RNA transcripts as the source. The HTBI primer set drove a first-round RT-PCR of the TCR CDR3. A single record per CDR3 protein comes from TCRdb applying MiXCR to the multiplex PCR reads. This sample has roughly 800,000 distinct CDR3 sequences, with about two fifths found just once. Sequencing input: blood. The receptor set was obtained from a man aged 18 to 35 with Graves' hyperthyroidism.

This clonotype was found many times. The chain uses TRBV7-9 and TRBJ2-7; a weak D match, TRBD1 (5 bases). The CDR3 totals 13 residues. Germline V CDR1 and CDR2: SEHNR, FQNEAQ (reference sequence). Trimming left V 8 bases short and J 6 bases short, with 17 bases between. CDR3 sequence: CASAGSRATEQYF. The DNA for the CDR3 is TGTGCCAGCGCAGGGTCCAGGGCTACCGAGCAGTACTTC.

A remark on this clonotype: A much larger clone differs from this one at a single base, so this may be a read error. The CDR3 is CSVELQKYQETQYF. The CDR3 region has the DNA TGCAGCGTTGAGTTACAAAAGTACCAAGAGACCCAGTACTTC. The chain recombines TRBV29-1 with TRBJ2-5; no clear D gene. The CDR3 contains 14 residues. Germline lookup yields CDR1 SQVTM and CDR2 ANQGSEA. Trimming stripped 3 bases from V and 0 bases from J, with 11 bases between.

The genes are TRBV15 and TRBJ1-2; 10 bases map to TRBD1. V lost 0 bases and J lost 7; bases outside the gene matches: 14. The germline V gene encodes CDR1 LNHNV and CDR2 YYDKDF (reference sequence). The CDR3 is 18 residues long. The CDR3 here is CATSRDQGSGQGVAGYTF. The CDR3 nucleotides read TGTGCCACCAGCAGAGATCAGGGCTCCGGACAGGGGGTGGCTGGCTACACCTTC.

The chain has TRBV2 and TRBJ2-2; TRBD2 aligns across 10 bases. Germline CDR1 reads SNHLY; CDR2 reads FYNNEI. Trimming removed 4 bases from V and 9 bases from J; junction bases left unmatched: 11. The CDR3 totals 16 residues. The DNA for the CDR3 is TGTGCCAGCAGTGGGAGTAGCGGGGGGCAGGTCCGGGAGCTGTTTTTT. Translation: CASSGSSGGQVRELFF. Full variable domain (remainder filled in from reference TRBV2 and TRBJ2-2): EPEVTQTPSHQVTQMGQEVILRCVPISNHLYFYWYRQILGQKVEFLVSFYNNEISEKSEIFDDQFSVERPDGSNFTLKIRSTKLEDSAMYFCASSGSSGGQVRELFFGEGSRLTVL.

This chain connects TRBV20-1 to TRBJ2-7; a weak D match, TRBD2 (6 bases). The CDR3 is made up of 13 amino acids. The V end was cut by 5 bases, the J end by 2 bases, with 13 bases between. The V gene's germline CDR1 is DFQATT and CDR2 SNEGSKA (reference sequence). CDR3 amino acids: CSAPEGTAYEQYF. CDR3 nucleotide sequence: TGCAGTGCTCCGGAGGGCACCGCCTACGAGCAGTACTTC.

In its sample, this clonotype was seen many times. J is TRBJ1-5 and V is TRBV20-1, with D unclear. This CDR3 region has 14 residues. Germline V CDR1 and CDR2: DFQATT, SNEGSKA (reference sequence). V lost 0 bases and J lost 2, with 8 bases in between. CDR3 residues: CSARDRTGNQPQHF. The CDR3 DNA follows: TGCAGTGCTAGAGACCGGACGGGCAATCAGCCCCAGCATTTT.

In its sample, this clonotype was seen a few times. The rearrangement joins TRBV7-3 to TRBJ1-5; possible D gene TRBD1, 5 bases. There are 15 residues in the CDR3. Germline V lookup: CDR1 SGHTA, CDR2 FQGTGA. Between the trimmed V and J ends, which lost 3 bases and 3 bases, there was a span of 12 bases. The CDR3 here is CASSFSQGYNQPQHF. DNA for the CDR3: TGTGCCAGCAGCTTCTCGCAGGGATACAATCAGCCCCAGCATTTT. The entire variable domain, with the rest obtained from reference TRBV7-3 and TRBJ1-5, is as follows: GAGVSQTPSNKVTEKGKYVELRCDPISGHTALYWYRQSLGQGPEFLIYFQGTGAADDSGLPNDRFFAVRPEGSVSTLKIQRTERGDSAVYLCASSFSQGYNQPQHFGDGTRLSIL.

Comment on this clonotype: A read error may explain this, as a much larger clone is one base away. The rearrangement links TRBV29-1 to TRBJ1-1; D unclear. The CDR3 has 11 amino acids. V lost 4 bases and J lost 4, with 7 bases in between. CDR1 SQVTM and CDR2 ANQGSEA come from the germline V gene. The CDR3 reads CSVVGTTEAFF. In DNA, the CDR3 is TGCAGCGTTGTGGGTACCACTGAAGCTTTCTTT.

The sample holds a few counts of this clonotype. This chain's CDR3 is CSASEDTKYEKLFF. The CDR3 bases are TGCAGTGCTAGCGAGGACACAAAGTATGAAAAACTGTTTTTT. The rearrangement uses TRBV20-1 and TRBJ1-4; a weak D match, TRBD1 (5 bases). Trimming took 3 bases from V and 6 from J, leaving 14 bases between them. Germline CDR1 is DFQATT and CDR2 is SNEGSKA (reference sequence). This CDR3 region has 14 residues.

V and J are TRBV3-1 and TRBJ2-2; D gene unclear. The CDR3 sequence is 14 residues long. Trimming cost V 3 bases and J 7 bases, with 12 bases left between them. Per germline, CDR1 LGHDT and CDR2 YNNKEL (reference sequence). As DNA, the CDR3 is TGTGCCAGCAGCCACCTTGGCCTGGGCGGGGAGCTGTTTTTT. Residues: CASSHLGLGGELFF. Full variable domain (missing parts from reference TRBV3-1 and TRBJ2-2): DTAVSQTPKYLVTQMGNDKSIKCEQNLGHDTMYWYKQDSKKFLKIMFSYNNKELIINETVPNRFSPKSPDKAHLNLHINSLELGDSAVYFCASSHLGLGGELFFGEGSRLTVL.

Concerning this clonotype itself: Being one base from a much bigger clone, this may be a read error. The chain is built from TRBV24-1 and TRBJ2-2, with TRBD2 as a possible D gene (6 bases). This CDR3 region has 15 residues. From germline, CDR1 is KGHDR and CDR2 SFDVKD. Trimming removed 4 bases at V and 4 bases at J, with 12 bases between. CDR3 in amino acids: CATSDYSGSTGELFF. The CDR3 coding sequence is TGTGCCACCAGTGACTATAGCGGATCCACCGGGGAGCTGTTTTTT.

Of note for this clonotype: A much larger clone differs by one base, so this may be a read error. The genes are TRBV29-1 and TRBJ2-2; no firm D call. The CDR3 loop spans 12 amino acids. Germline V gene lookup returns CDR1 SQVTM and CDR2 ANQGSEA. Trimming took off 7 bases at V and 6 bases at J, with 12 bases between the two ends. The chain's CDR3 is CSATHGPGELFF. The CDR3 DNA reads as TGCAGCGCTACCCATGGGCCCGGGGAGCTGTTTTTT.

This chain connects TRBV29-1 to TRBJ1-1; TRBD1 might be the D (6 bases). The CDR3 loop spans 14 amino acids. Germline V gene data show CDR1 as SQVTM and CDR2 as ANQGSEA. Trimming took off 1 base at V and 14 bases at J, with 23 bases between the two ends. This CDR3 reads CSVEGQGTYNEQFF. DNA for the CDR3: TGCAGCGTTGAAGGGCAGGGGACGTACAATGAGCAGTTCTTT.

The chain has TRBV10-2 and TRBJ1-6, with unresolved D. Trimming took off 3 bases at V and 10 bases at J, with 7 bases between the two ends. CDR1 WSHSY and CDR2 SAAADI come from the germline V gene. The CDR3 spans 12 residues. The CDR3 coding sequence is TGCGCCAGCAGTGACACGGTCTCACCCCTCCACTTT. This encodes CASSDTVSPLHF.

The sample holds many counts of this clonotype. The chain is built from TRBV7-3 and TRBJ1-1; maybe TRBD1 (5 bases). This CDR3 region has 15 residues. The V end was cut by 0 bases, the J end by 0 bases, with 8 bases between. Germline V gives CDR1 SGHTA, CDR2 FQGTGA. This CDR3 reads CASSLTGGMNTEAFF. For the CDR3, the DNA is TGTGCCAGCAGCTTAACCGGGGGTATGAACACTGAAGCTTTCTTT.

This clonotype was seen many times. At one end the junction does not follow the germline gene, possibly because of a read error. The CDR3 here is CASSQARGTEAFF. CDR3 nucleotides: TGCGCCAGCAGCCAAGCCCGGGGCACTGAAGCTTTCTTT. V is TRBV7-2 and J is TRBJ1-1; D not resolved. The CDR3 consists of 13 residues. In germline, CDR1 is SGHTA, CDR2 FQGNSA.

The chain is built from TRBV7-8 and TRBJ2-7, with 7 bases identical to TRBD1. J lost 4 bases, V lost 9 bases, and 12 bases had no gene match. The CDR3 length is 14 residues. Per germline, CDR1 SGHVS and CDR2 FQNEAQ. The CDR3 DNA reads as TGTGCCAGTGAACCAGACAGGGCGAGTTACGAGCAGTACTTC. Its translation is CASEPDRASYEQYF.

Note on this clonotype: A much larger clone is a single base away; this may be a read error. The chain is built from TRBV15 and TRBJ1-1, with a weak D call TRBD1 (5 bases). CDR3 size: 16 residues. Germline V lookup: CDR1 LNHNV, CDR2 YYDKDF (reference sequence). CDR3 residues: CATCRATGQENTEAFF. In DNA, the CDR3 is TGTGCCACCTGCAGAGCTACGGGGCAGGAGAACACTGAAGCTTTCTTT.

The chain recombines TRBV2 with TRBJ2-7; the D is unclear. The germline V gene encodes CDR1 SNHLY and CDR2 FYNNEI. V lost 6 bases and J 5 bases, leaving 20 bases between the germline ends. This CDR3 is built from 15 residues. The CDR3 reads CASRSPPPLSHEQYF. CDR3 DNA: TGTGCCAGCAGATCCCCCCCACCCCTAAGCCACGAGCAGTACTTC. The whole variable domain, filled in from reference TRBV2 and TRBJ2-7, reads EPEVTQTPSHQVTQMGQEVILRCVPISNHLYFYWYRQILGQKVEFLVSFYNNEISEKSEIFDDQFSVERPDGSNFTLKIRSTKLEDSAMYFCASRSPPPLSHEQYFGPGTRLTVT.

This clonotype appeared a few times. V and J are TRBV9 and TRBJ2-7; tentative D call: TRBD2 (5 bases). The CDR3 has 15 amino acids. V shed 0 bases and J shed 0 bases, with 10 bases lying between them. The germline V gene has CDR1 SGDLS and CDR2 YYNGEE. In DNA, the CDR3 is TGTGCCAGCAGCGTAGAAGCGGAAGGCTCCTACGAGCAGTACTTC. Translation: CASSVEAEGSYEQYF.

V and J are TRBV25-1 and TRBJ1-6; 7 nucleotides line up with TRBD1. J was trimmed by 7 bases and V by 0 bases; bases with no gene match: 12. This CDR3 has 18 amino acids. The germline V gene has CDR1 MGHDK and CDR2 SYGVNS. Here the CDR3 DNA reads TGTGCCAGCAGTGAATATTATCGTACAGGGGAGCTAAATTCACCCCTCCACTTT. Translating it yields CASSEYYRTGELNSPLHF.

This clonotype was recorded many times. The CDR3 bases are TGCGCCAGCAGTGAGTGGGGGACGGCTAATGAAAAACTGTTTTTT. Translation: CASSEWGTANEKLFF. The V gene is TRBV10-2, the J gene TRBJ1-4; maybe TRBD1 (5 bases). Germline values: CDR1 WSHSY, CDR2 SAAADI. The V end was cut by 1 base, the J end by 3 bases, with 9 bases between. The CDR3 sequence is 15 residues long.

V is TRBV5-8 and J is TRBJ1-1; no definite D call. CDR3 length: 14 residues. Trimming left V 1 base short and J 6 bases short, with 13 bases between. Germline V gives CDR1 SGHTS, CDR2 YDEGEE. CDR3 in amino acids: CASSLIGRRAEAFF. In nucleotides, the CDR3 is TGTGCCAGCAGCTTGATAGGGCGGAGGGCTGAAGCTTTCTTT.

The chain joins TRBV20-1 to TRBJ1-1; D ambiguous. In germline, CDR1 is DFQATT, CDR2 SNEGSKA (reference sequence). Trimming cost V 5 bases and J 1 base, with 17 bases left between them. The CDR3 is made up of 15 amino acids. CDR3 DNA sequence: TGCAGTGCTCTCCGAAACGCAGCGGGGAACACTGAAGCTTTCTTT. This encodes CSALRNAAGNTEAFF.

Points on this clonotype: Since a much larger clone is just one base distant, this may be a read error. This chain joins TRBV20-1 and TRBJ2-6; D might be TRBD1 or TRBD2, each matching 5 bases. This CDR3 is built from 17 residues. Germline V gene data show CDR1 as DFQATT and CDR2 as SNEGSKA (reference sequence). The CDR3: CSARTIAYHSGANVLAF. CDR3 nucleotide sequence: TGCAGTGCTAGGACTATCGCTTACCACTCTGGGGCCAACGTCCTGGCTTTC.

V and J are TRBV4-3 and TRBJ2-7; possible D gene TRBD2, 5 bases. The CDR3 runs to 15 residues. Germline assignment: CDR1 LGHNA and CDR2 YSLEER. Trimming left V 2 bases short and J 3 bases short, with 14 bases between. The CDR3 nucleotides read TGCGCCAGCAGCCAAAAGGCCCTGGGGAGCTACGAGCAGTACTTC. This translates into CASSQKALGSYEQYF.

In its sample, this clonotype was seen a few times. The J gene is TRBJ1-2, the V gene TRBV7-2, with D possibly matching TRBD1 (6 bases). Germline loops: CDR1 SGHTA, CDR2 FQGNSA. Between the trimmed V and J ends, which lost 1 base and 7 bases, there was a span of 10 bases. CDR3 length: 13 amino acids. Here the CDR3 reads CASSLEQGGGYTF. In nucleotides, the CDR3 is TGTGCCAGCAGCTTAGAACAGGGCGGTGGCTACACCTTC.